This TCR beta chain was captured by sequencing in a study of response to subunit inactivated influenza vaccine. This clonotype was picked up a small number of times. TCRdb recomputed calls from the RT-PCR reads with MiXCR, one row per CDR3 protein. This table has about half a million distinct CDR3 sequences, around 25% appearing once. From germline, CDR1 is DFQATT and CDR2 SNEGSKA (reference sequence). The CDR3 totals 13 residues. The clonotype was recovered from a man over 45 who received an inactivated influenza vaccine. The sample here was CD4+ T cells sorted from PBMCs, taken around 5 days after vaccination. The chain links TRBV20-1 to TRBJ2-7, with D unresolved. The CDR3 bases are TGCAGCACATCGAAGGCGGCCAACTACGAGCAGTACTTC. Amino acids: CSTSKAANYEQYF.